This T cell receptor beta chain is drawn from a study of vaccination and CD4 T cells after COVID-19. Whole-study context: Convalescent study patients returned SARS-CoV-2 positive nasal swab PCR results, with 8 to 10 mild cases and one severe. Each of the control cultures got a CEFX pool, an HIV-1 Nef pool, or no peptide.

Germline V gene sequence: CDR1 GTSNPN, CDR2 SVGIG (reference sequence). The CDR3 consists of 16 residues. Trimming shortened V by 5 bases and J by 4 bases, and 21 bases separated the two germline ends. Sequencing of DNA taken from cultured CD4+ T cells relied on the Oncomine TCR Beta short-read assay. TCRdb redid the calling of the PCR reads with MiXCR, one entry per CDR3 protein. Among about 4,200 distinct CDR3 sequences listed, approximately 28% were seen once. This clonotype has more than one count but fewer than ten. Its cognate antigen is unknown. Specified treatment: roughly 11-day PBMC culture with coronavirus spike peptide pools or control peptides (ViraFEST assay). More than 1.5 million PBMCs per well were cultured with 8.5 to 10 IU/ml IL-2 and about 10 ug/ml peptide pools.

This receptor was obtained from a human donor who had recovered from COVID-19. The sample was CD4+ T cells from blood, cultured in vitro. V is TRBV30 and J is TRBJ1-3; possible D gene TRBD1, 6 bases. As DNA, the CDR3 is TGTGCCTGGGGGCCCGGGACGGGGGGCTCCGGAAACACCATATATTTT. This gives the protein CAWGPGTGGSGNTIYF.